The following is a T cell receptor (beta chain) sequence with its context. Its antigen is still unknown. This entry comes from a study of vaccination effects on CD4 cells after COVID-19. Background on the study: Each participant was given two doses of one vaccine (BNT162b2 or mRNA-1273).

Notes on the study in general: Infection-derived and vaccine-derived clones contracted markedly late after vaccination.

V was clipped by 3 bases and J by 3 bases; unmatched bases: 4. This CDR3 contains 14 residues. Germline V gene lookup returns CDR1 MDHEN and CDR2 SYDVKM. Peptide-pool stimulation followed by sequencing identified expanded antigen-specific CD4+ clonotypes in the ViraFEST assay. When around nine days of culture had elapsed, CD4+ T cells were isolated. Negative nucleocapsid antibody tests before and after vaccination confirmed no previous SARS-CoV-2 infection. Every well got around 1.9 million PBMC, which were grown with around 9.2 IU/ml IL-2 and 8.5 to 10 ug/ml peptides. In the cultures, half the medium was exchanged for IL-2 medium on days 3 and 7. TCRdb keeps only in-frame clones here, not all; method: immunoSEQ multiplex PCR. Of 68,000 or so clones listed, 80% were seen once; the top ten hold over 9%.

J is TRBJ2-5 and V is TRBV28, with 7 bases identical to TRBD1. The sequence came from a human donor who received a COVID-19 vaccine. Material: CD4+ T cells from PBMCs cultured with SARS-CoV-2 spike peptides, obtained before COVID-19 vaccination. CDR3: CASSLWDSEETQYF. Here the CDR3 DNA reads TGTGCCAGCAGTTTGTGGGACAGTGAAGAGACCCAGTACTTC.